Shown below are 7 T cell receptor beta chains from a single sample sequenced in a study of PD-1 blockade in classical Hodgkin lymphoma (dated by TCRdb to the early 2020s). Libraries were constructed by the immunoSEQ multiplex PCR assay. What TCRdb holds here is the immuneACCESS table cut down to in-frame rearrangements. Part of the clones is not present; checked against another copy, under half of the missing clones reflect an unresolved V gene, and the others are unexplained. The sample table lists over 80,000 clones, 92% of them with a count of one. 2.5% to 3.5% of the sample is taken by the ten largest. The intended sense of this specimen's time point label: cycle 1 day 1 (C1D1), immediately before nivolumab initiation. Relapse after autologous stem cell transplantation had occurred in all trial patients, and cohorts A, B and C were distinguished by prior brentuximab vedotin exposure. The input for sequencing was peripheral blood mononuclear cells (PBMCs), taken at baseline. These receptors were collected from a human donor with classical Hodgkin lymphoma.

This chain uses TRBV6-5 with TRBJ1-5, with unresolved D. The V gene lost 4 bases and the J gene lost 0 bases, with 7 bases spanning the gap. The CDR3 extends over 14 amino acids. CDR1 is MNHEY, CDR2 SVGAGI, per germline. This CDR3 is CASSSLISNQPQHF. DNA of the CDR3: TGTGCCAGCAGTTCCCTGATTAGCAATCAGCCCCAGCATTTT.

This chain joins TRBV28 and TRBJ2-4; tentative D call: TRBD1 (5 bases). The germline V gene has CDR1 MDHEN and CDR2 SYDVKM. The length of the CDR3 is 13 residues. Trimming removed 4 bases at V and 7 bases at J, with 11 bases between. CDR3 bases: TGTGCCAGCAGTTCGGCAGGGTGGAACATTCAGTACTTC. It encodes CASSSAGWNIQYF.

V usage is TRBV7-9 and J usage is TRBJ2-7; 9 nucleotides align to TRBD1. Trimming at V came to 9 bases and at J to 5 bases, leaving 8 bases not matched to a gene. The CDR3 totals 13 residues. The germline V gene has CDR1 SEHNR and CDR2 FQNEAQ (reference sequence). The CDR3 is CASRGQGPHEQYF. The CDR3 nucleotides read TGTGCCAGTCGAGGACAGGGGCCCCACGAGCAGTACTTC.

The chain carries TRBV28 and TRBJ2-5; D is possibly TRBD2 (7 bases). Germline assignment: CDR1 MDHEN and CDR2 SYDVKM. With 7 bases removed from V and 3 bases from J, the gap between germline ends came to 21 bases. This CDR3 has 16 residues. Here the CDR3 reads CASNTGGPRGKETQYF. The CDR3 DNA follows: TGTGCCAGCAACACGGGGGGCCCCCGGGGAAAAGAGACCCAGTACTTC.

DNA of the CDR3: TGCGCCAGCAGCTTGGTGCTAGCGGGAGAAGATACGCAGTATTTT. This codes for CASSLVLAGEDTQYF. This chain joins TRBV5-1 and TRBJ2-3, with 10 positions matching TRBD2. There are 15 residues in the CDR3. J gave up 5 bases and V 0 bases, and 3 bases lay outside the gene matches. In germline, CDR1 is SGHRS, CDR2 YFSETQ. The full variable domain, with the rest looked up from reference TRBV5-1 and TRBJ2-3, is KAGVTQTPRYLIKTRGQQVTLSCSPISGHRSVSWYQQTPGQGLQFLFEYFSETQRNKGNFPGRFSGRQFSNSRSEMNVSTLELGDSALYLCASSLVLAGEDTQYFGPGTRLTVL.

The V and J genes are TRBV5-1 and TRBJ1-3; 7 bases map to TRBD1. V shed 4 bases and J 0 bases; nucleotides not matched to a gene: 7. Germline V gene data show CDR1 as SGHRS and CDR2 as YFSETQ. The CDR3 runs to 16 residues. CDR3 sequence reads: CASSPGQDPSGNTIYF. As DNA, the CDR3 is TGCGCCAGCAGCCCCGGACAGGACCCCTCTGGAAACACCATATATTTT.

The chain couples TRBV6-5 to TRBJ1-1; D may be TRBD1 (5 bases). V lost 2 bases, J lost 2 bases, and 15 bases lay in between. The germline CDR1 and CDR2 sequences are MNHEY and SVGAGI. There are 16 residues in the CDR3. CDR3 loop: CASSYSSWGENTEAFF. CDR3 DNA: TGTGCCAGCAGTTACAGCTCATGGGGGGAAAACACTGAAGCTTTCTTT.